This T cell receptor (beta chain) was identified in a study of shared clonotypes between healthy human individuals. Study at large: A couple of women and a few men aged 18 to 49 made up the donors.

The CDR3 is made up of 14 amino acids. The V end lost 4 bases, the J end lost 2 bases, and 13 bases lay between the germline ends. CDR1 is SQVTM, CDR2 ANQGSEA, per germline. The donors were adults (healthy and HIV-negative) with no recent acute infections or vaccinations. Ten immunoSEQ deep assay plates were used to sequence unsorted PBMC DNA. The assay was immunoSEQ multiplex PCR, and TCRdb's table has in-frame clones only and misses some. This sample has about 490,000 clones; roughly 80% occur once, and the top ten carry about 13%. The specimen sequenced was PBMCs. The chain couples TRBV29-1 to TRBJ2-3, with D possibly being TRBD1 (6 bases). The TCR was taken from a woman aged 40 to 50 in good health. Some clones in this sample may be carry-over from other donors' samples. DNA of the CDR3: TGCAGCGTTGTTGTGGACAGACTCACAGATACGCAGTATTTT. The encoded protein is CSVVVDRLTDTQYF.